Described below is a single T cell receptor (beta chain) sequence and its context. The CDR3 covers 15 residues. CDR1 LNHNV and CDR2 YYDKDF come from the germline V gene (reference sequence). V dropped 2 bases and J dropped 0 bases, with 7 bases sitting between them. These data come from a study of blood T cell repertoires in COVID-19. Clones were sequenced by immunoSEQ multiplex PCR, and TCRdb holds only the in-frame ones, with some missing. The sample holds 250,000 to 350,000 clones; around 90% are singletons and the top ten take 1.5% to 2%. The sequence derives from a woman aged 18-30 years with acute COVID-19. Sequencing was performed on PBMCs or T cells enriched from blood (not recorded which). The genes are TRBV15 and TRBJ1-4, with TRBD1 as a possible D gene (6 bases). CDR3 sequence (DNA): TGTGCCACCAGCAGAAGGACAGCAACTAATGAAAAACTGTTTTTT. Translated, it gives CATSRRTATNEKLFF.